This T cell receptor beta chain was recovered during a study of Ad26.COV2.S vaccination and SARS-CoV-2 variants. Sample treatment: around 19 received Ad26.COV2.S at low or high dose, single or two shots; roughly five received placebo; per-sample allocation not given. Samples came from day 63 after the first vaccine or placebo injection. Per the germline V gene, CDR1 is KGHSH and CDR2 is LQKENI. V was trimmed by 4 bases and J by 4 bases, leaving 13 bases between them. CDR3 size: 14 residues. Sequenced by immunoSEQ multiplex PCR; TCRdb stores in-frame clones only, minus some. The sample includes 400,000 to 500,000 clones, approximately 90% of them seen just once.

The sequencing used peripheral blood, collected in a trial of Ad26.COV2.S vaccine versus placebo. The source is a person aged 18-60 years who received the Ad26.COV2.S COVID-19 vaccine or a placebo. V and J are TRBV18 and TRBJ2-5; possibly TRBD1 for D (6 bases). Written as DNA, the CDR3 is TGTGCCAGCTCACTAGGGACATTCTCAGAGACCCAGTACTTC. It is translated as CASSLGTFSETQYF.